This TCR beta chain was profiled in a study of control samples from healthy donors and cancer patients (dated by TCRdb to between 2020 and 2021). Libraries were prepared through the immunoSEQ multiplex PCR assay. As stored in TCRdb, this immuneACCESS dataset retains in-frame rearrangements with V and J assigned. A fraction of the clones does not appear; measured against another copy, unresolved V genes explain less than half of the discrepancy, and the remainder lacks a known reason. The sample table holds approximately 170,000 clones, of which around 94% were seen once. The ten largest clones add up to approximately 1.5% of the sample. About this clone: The target of this receptor is not known. No base qualities exist here, and no much larger clone lies one base off it.

V is cut back by 3 bases and J by 4 bases, with 8 bases in the junction unmatched. According to the germline V gene, CDR1 reads MNHNS and CDR2 reads SASEGT. Taken from cysteine to phenylalanine, the CDR3 has 17 residues. Only CDR3 DNA is held: 51 bases, read in frame from base 1. The chain uses TRBV6-1 and TRBJ2-7; TRBD2 lines up with 14 middle nucleotides. This TCR came from a man aged 25-45 years in good health. The sample was blood. DNA sequence: TGTGCCAGCAGTGACCCGGGACTAGCGGGAGTACCATACGAGCAGTACTTC. Its protein product is CASSDPGLAGVPYEQYF.